The 13 T cell receptor beta chains below all came from one sample that was sequenced in a study of T-cell reconstitution after alpha-beta-depleted transplantation in children. Library preparation (for TCRbeta) was performed with unique molecular identifiers. One entry per CDR3 protein, called by TCRdb with MiXCR from the PCR reads. This table holds hundreds of thousands of distinct CDR3 sequences, around 13% found once. This sample comprised PBMCs, obtained before TCRalphabeta/CD19-depleted stem cell transplant. Receptor source: a girl under 10 years old with congenital amegakaryocytic thrombocytopenia, due to receive a stem cell transplant.

This rearrangement joins TRBV19 to TRBJ2-4; D is possibly TRBD2 (6 bases). With 6 bases removed from V and 2 bases from J, the gap between germline ends came to 14 bases. There are 15 residues in the CDR3. The germline gives CDR1 LNHDA, CDR2 SQIVND (reference sequence). The CDR3 DNA reads TGTGCCAGTAGCGCCGGAGGGGTCTCCAAAAACATTCAGTACTTC. It codes for CASSAGGVSKNIQYF.

The table lists this clonotype with a few counts. The rearrangement joins TRBV28 to TRBJ2-5; tentative D call: TRBD2 (5 bases). The CDR3 totals 16 residues. V lost 2 bases, J lost 3 bases, and 16 bases lay in between. Germline V gene data show CDR1 as MDHEN and CDR2 as SYDVKM. This CDR3 is CASSLGIGRTEETQYF. The CDR3 DNA follows: TGTGCCAGCAGTTTAGGAATTGGGAGAACGGAAGAGACCCAGTACTTC.

This clonotype was seen many times. The V call is TRBV7-9, the J call TRBJ2-5; D remains ambiguous. Between the trimmed V and J ends, which lost 3 bases and 2 bases, there was a span of 7 bases. The germline V gene encodes CDR1 SEHNR and CDR2 FQNEAQ (reference sequence). The CDR3 is 13 amino acids. CDR3 protein: CASSFEPQETQYF. DNA for the CDR3: TGTGCCAGCAGCTTCGAACCACAAGAGACCCAGTACTTC.

This clonotype was observed a handful of times. This chain links TRBV7-2 with TRBJ2-5; D ambiguous. Germline V gene lookup returns CDR1 SGHTA and CDR2 FQGNSA. The CDR3 is 15 amino acids. V was cut by 2 bases and J by 5 bases, with 15 bases left in between. This CDR3 reads CASSLSVGFGETQYF. The CDR3 nucleotides read TGTGCCAGCAGCTTAAGCGTGGGGTTTGGGGAGACCCAGTACTTC.

This clonotype was seen more than once but under ten times. The chain joins TRBV7-9 to TRBJ1-1; TRBD1 aligns across 8 bases. The length of the CDR3 is 14 residues. The germline gives CDR1 SEHNR, CDR2 FQNEAQ (reference sequence). The trim removed 3 bases at V and 10 bases at J, leaving 10 bases unmatched. The CDR3 DNA is TGTGCCAGCAGCTTTCTGGGCAGGGGGCTTGCAGCTTTCTTT. It yields the protein CASSFLGRGLAAFF.

This clonotype was observed many times. The V call is TRBV20-1, the J call TRBJ2-3; 7 bases line up with TRBD2. Per germline, CDR1 DFQATT and CDR2 SNEGSKA (reference sequence). V dropped 3 bases and J dropped 1; count of bases not matched to a gene: 10. The CDR3 length is 16 residues. Here the CDR3 reads CSARVLMGGGTDTQYF. In DNA form, the CDR3 reads TGCAGTGCTAGGGTCCTCATGGGAGGGGGCACAGATACGCAGTATTTT.

This clonotype was seen at least ten times. The chain uses TRBV7-2 and TRBJ2-7; D may be TRBD1 (5 bases). The CDR3 contains 15 residues. Per germline, CDR1 SGHTA and CDR2 FQGNSA. The V end was cut by 5 bases, the J end by 3 bases, with 17 bases between. CDR3 region: CASSPDRLTVYEQYF. CDR3 nucleotides: TGTGCCAGCAGCCCCGATCGGCTGACAGTCTACGAGCAGTACTTC.

This clonotype was picked up many times. The chain uses TRBV29-1 and TRBJ2-3; D remains unclear. Per germline, CDR1 SQVTM and CDR2 ANQGSEA. The ends were cut back, 0 bases at V and 0 bases at J, with 7 bases in the middle. The CDR3 is 14 amino acids. The CDR3 region is CSVEDRASTDTQYF. The CDR3 DNA follows: TGCAGCGTTGAAGATCGAGCTAGCACAGATACGCAGTATTTT.

This clonotype came up many times. This sequence joins TRBV20-1 and TRBJ2-3; D is unclear. Germline V gene data show CDR1 as DFQATT and CDR2 as SNEGSKA (reference sequence). The CDR3 has 12 residues. V was trimmed by 5 bases and J by 4 bases, leaving 10 bases between them. The CDR3 reads CSADTGSDTQYF. The CDR3 DNA follows: TGCAGTGCTGATACTGGTTCAGATACGCAGTATTTT.

This clonotype was counted between two and nine times. The CDR3, as DNA: TGCAGTGCTTGGACTTACGACTCCTACGAGCAGTACTTC. Its protein is CSAWTYDSYEQYF. This chain links TRBV20-1 with TRBJ2-7; D might be TRBD2 (5 bases). Between the trimmed V and J ends, which lost 5 bases and 0 bases, there was a span of 11 bases. CDR1 DFQATT and CDR2 SNEGSKA come from the germline V gene (reference sequence). The length of the CDR3 is 13 residues.

This clonotype was recorded at least ten times. The CDR3 DNA reads TGTGCCATCACCGAGGGACAGGGGGCTTTTGATGAGCAGTTCTTC. This translates into CAITEGQGAFDEQFF. This chain joins TRBV10-3 and TRBJ2-1; 12 nucleotides match TRBD1. CDR1 ENHRY and CDR2 SYGVKD come from the germline V gene. There are 15 residues in the CDR3. V lost 7 bases and J lost 8; bases outside the gene matches: 9.

V gene TRBV29-1 combines with J gene TRBJ1-1, with 7 bases fitting TRBD1. CDR1 is SQVTM and CDR2 is ANQGSEA in the germline V gene. The trim removed 7 bases at V and 4 bases at J, leaving 9 bases unmatched. There are 13 residues in the CDR3. The CDR3 loop reads CSGRLGGGTEAFF. CDR3 bases: TGCAGCGGGCGCTTAGGGGGCGGCACTGAAGCTTTCTTT.

This clonotype was detected many times. This sequence joins TRBV20-1 and TRBJ2-7, with 10 bases matching TRBD2. Germline V gene lookup returns CDR1 DFQATT and CDR2 SNEGSKA (reference sequence). The CDR3 totals 15 residues. With 6 bases clipped from V and 2 bases from J, the junction kept 10 bases outside the gene matches. The CDR3 loop is CSASQLAGRTYEQYF. CDR3 nucleotide sequence: TGCAGTGCGTCCCAACTAGCGGGGCGCACCTACGAGCAGTACTTC.